Each of the 7 T cell receptor beta chains below was sequenced from the same sample in a study of shared T cell receptors in the human thymus. Only in-frame clones appear in the TCRdb table, and some are missing; sequencing was by immunoSEQ multiplex PCR. The table shows some 720,000 clones, with 88% occurring only once. These sequences were also reported in another study, on human thymus T cells.

The sample taken for sequencing was thymocytes. These receptors originate from a boy younger than two with a congenital heart defect.

The V call is TRBV27, the J call TRBJ2-1, with no clear D. CDR1 MNHEY and CDR2 SMNVEV come from the germline V gene (reference sequence). V shed 6 bases and J shed 3 bases, with 6 bases lying between them. This CDR3 region has 12 residues. In DNA form, the CDR3 reads TGTGCCAGCAGCCCCGGCTACAATGAGCAGTTCTTC. Translating it yields CASSPGYNEQFF.

V is TRBV28 and J is TRBJ2-4; 13 bases map to TRBD2. The junction had 7 bases not matched to a gene; V was cut back by 6 bases and J by 2 bases. The CDR3 length is 17 residues. The germline CDR1 and CDR2 sequences are MDHEN and SYDVKM. The CDR3 DNA is TGTGCCAGCAGGGGAGGACTAGCGGGAGTTCCCAAAAACATTCAGTACTTC. It is translated as CASRGGLAGVPKNIQYF.

This clone was found once. The J gene is TRBJ2-3, the V gene TRBV27; 8 nucleotides agree with TRBD1. CDR1 and CDR2 from the germline V gene are MNHEY and SMNVEV (reference sequence). J was trimmed by 3 bases and V by 7 bases; bases with no gene match: 12. The CDR3 totals 16 residues. CDR3 loop: CASTPKGDRGTDTQYF. The CDR3 DNA sequence: TGTGCCAGCACCCCTAAAGGTGACAGGGGTACAGATACGCAGTATTTT.

This chain connects TRBV11-2 to TRBJ2-7; 9 bases align to TRBD2. Trimming took 8 bases from V and 0 from J; bases not matched to a gene: 11. Germline V lookup: CDR1 SGHAT, CDR2 FQNNGV. This CDR3 is 16 amino acids long. The CDR3 DNA reads as TGTGCCAGCGGGGGCCAGGGGCGGGAGGGCTCCTACGAGCAGTACTTC. This encodes CASGGQGREGSYEQYF.

The V gene is TRBV30, the J gene TRBJ2-1, with TRBD2 matching over 8 bases. The CDR3 loop spans 15 amino acids. Unmatched junction bases numbered 8, after V lost 1 base and J lost 6 bases. In germline, CDR1 is GTSNPN, CDR2 SVGIG (reference sequence). In DNA form, the CDR3 reads TGTGCCTGGAGTGGGCCGGGACTAGTGGTCAATGAGCAGTTCTTC. This codes for CAWSGPGLVVNEQFF.

V and J are TRBV4-2 and TRBJ1-1; no clear D. CDR1 LGHNA and CDR2 YNFKEQ come from the germline V gene. Trimming stripped 0 bases from V and 0 bases from J, with 5 bases between. The CDR3 has 14 amino acids. This CDR3 reads CASSQDAVNTEAFF. CDR3 DNA sequence: TGTGCCAGCAGCCAAGATGCAGTGAACACTGAAGCTTTCTTT.

The chain links TRBV19 to TRBJ1-1, with 7 bases lining up with TRBD1. This CDR3 is 16 amino acids long. CDR1 and CDR2 (germline): LNHDA, SQIVND (reference sequence). V dropped 6 bases and J dropped 8; count of bases not matched to a gene: 18. CDR3 coding DNA: TGTGCCAGTAGGACCTACTCGGACAGGCTCCGCGTGGAAGCTTTCTTT. Its translation: CASRTYSDRLRVEAFF.